This T cell receptor (beta chain) was obtained from a study of T cell changes during pregnancy in multiple sclerosis. Assay used: immunoSEQ multiplex PCR; TCRdb lists only in-frame clones, some missing. This table holds approximately 47,000 clones, about 90% found once. Trimming stripped 5 bases from V and 0 bases from J, with 19 bases between. The germline gives CDR1 SGHVS, CDR2 FQNEAQ. The CDR3 loop spans 17 amino acids. The chain uses TRBV7-8 and TRBJ2-5, with D possibly being TRBD2 (6 bases). The sequence came from a female donor with multiple sclerosis, enrolled in a pregnancy study. The sample was peripheral blood, taken in the first trimester of pregnancy. As DNA, the CDR3 is TGTGCCAGCAGCCCAGCCTTCGCGGGGTCCCACCAAGAGACCCAGTACTTC. Protein sequence: CASSPAFAGSHQETQYF.